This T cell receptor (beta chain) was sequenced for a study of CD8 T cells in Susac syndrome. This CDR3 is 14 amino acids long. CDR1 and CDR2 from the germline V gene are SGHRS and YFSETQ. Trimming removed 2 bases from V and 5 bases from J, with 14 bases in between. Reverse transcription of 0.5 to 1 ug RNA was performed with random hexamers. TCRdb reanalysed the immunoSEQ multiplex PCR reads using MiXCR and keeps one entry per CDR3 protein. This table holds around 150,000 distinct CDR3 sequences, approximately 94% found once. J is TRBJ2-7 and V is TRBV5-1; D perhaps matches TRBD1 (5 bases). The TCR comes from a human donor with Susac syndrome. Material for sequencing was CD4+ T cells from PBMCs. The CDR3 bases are TGCGCCAGCAGCTTTCAGGGCGCCAGCAACGAGCAGTACTTC. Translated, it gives CASSFQGASNEQYF. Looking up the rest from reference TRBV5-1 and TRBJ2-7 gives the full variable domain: KAGVTQTPRYLIKTRGQQVTLSCSPISGHRSVSWYQQTPGQGLQFLFEYFSETQRNKGNFPGRFSGRQFSNSRSEMNVSTLELGDSALYLCASSFQGASNEQYFGPGTRLTVT.